In its sample, the clone carrying this T cell receptor beta chain ranks as medium-sized (0.01 to 0.1%). The assay was immunoSEQ multiplex PCR, and TCRdb's table has in-frame clones only and misses some. This sample has over 35,000 clones, with roughly nine tenths found just once. The sample belongs to a study of T cell changes during pregnancy in multiple sclerosis. V was cut by 0 bases and J by 9 bases, with 18 bases left in between. This CDR3 has 16 amino acids. From germline, CDR1 is LNHDA and CDR2 SQIVND (reference sequence). The chain combines TRBV19 with TRBJ1-5, with D perhaps TRBD1 (5 bases). This receptor was taken from a female donor with multiple sclerosis, enrolled in a pregnancy study. Sequencing was performed on CD8+ T cells from peripheral blood mononuclear cells, taken in the first trimester of pregnancy. The CDR3 bases are TGTGCCAGTAGTATAGACGGGACTGCCTTCCTGCGGCCCCAGCATTTT. Translated, it gives CASSIDGTAFLRPQHF.